This TCR beta chain was retrieved from a study of T-cell memory formation after mild COVID-19. With respect to this clonotype: Its antigen is undetermined.

Trimming took 5 bases from V and 8 from J, leaving 11 bases between them. The CDR3 is made up of 12 amino acids. TCRdb ran MiXCR on the 5' RACE reads and lists one entry per CDR3 protein. Among 450,000 or so distinct CDR3 sequences listed, 20% to 30% were seen once. Regarding the study as a whole: CM and EM subsets held most contracting CD4+ clones; EMRA held CD8+ ones.

The sequence derives from an adult woman who had mild COVID-19 (a few samples of this study predate the infection). Cell type and time point are not known. The chain couples TRBV12-3 or TRBV12-4 to TRBJ2-3, with unresolved D. The source material was PBMCs or a T cell subset sorted from them (not recorded which). CDR3 sequence reads: CASSTPRVTQYF. CDR3 sequence (DNA): TGTGCCAGCAGTACCCCTCGGGTTACGCAGTATTTT.